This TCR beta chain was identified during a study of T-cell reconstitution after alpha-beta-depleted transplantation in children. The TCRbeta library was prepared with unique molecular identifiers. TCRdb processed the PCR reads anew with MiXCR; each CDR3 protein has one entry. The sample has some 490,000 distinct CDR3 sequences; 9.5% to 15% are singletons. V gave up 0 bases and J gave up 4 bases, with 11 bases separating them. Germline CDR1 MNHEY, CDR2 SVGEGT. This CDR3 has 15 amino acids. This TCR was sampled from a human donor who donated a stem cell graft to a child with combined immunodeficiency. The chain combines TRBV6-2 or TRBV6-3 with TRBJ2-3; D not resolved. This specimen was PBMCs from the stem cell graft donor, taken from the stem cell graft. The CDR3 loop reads CASSYSKGLPDTQYF. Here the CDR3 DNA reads TGTGCCAGCAGTTACTCTAAGGGTCTTCCAGATACGCAGTATTTT.